This T cell receptor beta chain was sequenced for a study of blood T cell repertoires in COVID-19. The data were produced by immunoSEQ multiplex PCR, yet TCRdb's version contains in-frame clones alone and is incomplete. This table holds around 250,000 clones, 65% to 90% found once. CDR3 size: 13 residues. The germline V gene has CDR1 LGHDT and CDR2 YNNKEL (reference sequence). The V and J ends lost 4 bases and 3 bases respectively, with 7 bases between them. The sequence was obtained from a man between 50 and 59 years old with active or convalescent COVID-19. The sample consisted of peripheral blood. The rearrangement uses TRBV3-1 (or the pseudogene TRBV3-2) and TRBJ1-3; D is undetermined. For the CDR3, the DNA is TGTGCCAGCAGCCCCTCGGGTGGAAACACCATATATTTT. Its protein product is CASSPSGGNTIYF.